The T cell receptor (beta chain) described here comes from a study of shared clonotypes between healthy human individuals. Concerning this clone itself: Its target is not known.

Authors' analysis steps: Junction-only immunoSEQ data arrived without quality scores, meaning filtering differed. Assay: immunoSEQ multiplex PCR; the TCRdb copy retains only in-frame clones and omits some. The V and J calls and clone size are taken from that table; D and trimming were inferred from the DNA. Of around 2.1 million clones listed, 90% to 95% are singletons. Study results and caveats: Rarefaction revealed incomplete sorted-subset sequencing despite large depth.

CD45RO-negative, CCR7-positively selected cells formed the naive CD8 fraction, excluding terminally differentiated effector memory CD45RA+ cells. CDR3 size: 12 residues. Germline assignment: CDR1 SQVTM and CDR2 ANQGSEA. The V and J ends lost 1 base and 6 bases respectively, with 7 bases between them. The gene calls are TRBV29-1 and TRBJ2-1, with D uncertain. This sequence was found in a man between 18 and 35 years old in good health. Some clones in this sample may be carry-over from other donors' samples. Specimen: naive CD8+ T cells from PBMCs. CDR3 loop: CSVEVGANEQFF. CDR3 DNA sequence: TGCAGCGTTGAAGTGGGTGCCAATGAGCAGTTCTTC.